This T cell receptor beta chain was found in a study of spatial heterogeneity in lung cancer. Overall study: Sequencing consistently turned up more beta-chain sequences than alpha-chain sequences.

TCRdb re-derived calls from the 5' RACE reads in MiXCR, one entry per CDR3 protein. The table records some 120,000 distinct CDR3 sequences, about 12% of them present only once. Sample time point: blood at routine non-recurrence follow-up after resection. Whole RNA from tumor, nontumor lung or frozen PBMC was sequenced unsorted. The germline gives CDR1 SGHTA, CDR2 FQGNSA. Unmatched junction bases numbered 9, after V lost 4 bases and J lost 4 bases. CDR3 length equals 15 residues. The J gene is TRBJ1-1, the V gene TRBV7-2; 7 bases match TRBD1. The clonotype originates from a male donor with early-stage non-small cell lung cancer. Sequencing was performed on PBMCs, taken at follow-up. The CDR3 sequence is CASSSAGGKGTEAFF. CDR3 DNA sequence: TGTGCCAGCAGCTCCGCAGGGGGAAAGGGCACTGAAGCTTTCTTT.